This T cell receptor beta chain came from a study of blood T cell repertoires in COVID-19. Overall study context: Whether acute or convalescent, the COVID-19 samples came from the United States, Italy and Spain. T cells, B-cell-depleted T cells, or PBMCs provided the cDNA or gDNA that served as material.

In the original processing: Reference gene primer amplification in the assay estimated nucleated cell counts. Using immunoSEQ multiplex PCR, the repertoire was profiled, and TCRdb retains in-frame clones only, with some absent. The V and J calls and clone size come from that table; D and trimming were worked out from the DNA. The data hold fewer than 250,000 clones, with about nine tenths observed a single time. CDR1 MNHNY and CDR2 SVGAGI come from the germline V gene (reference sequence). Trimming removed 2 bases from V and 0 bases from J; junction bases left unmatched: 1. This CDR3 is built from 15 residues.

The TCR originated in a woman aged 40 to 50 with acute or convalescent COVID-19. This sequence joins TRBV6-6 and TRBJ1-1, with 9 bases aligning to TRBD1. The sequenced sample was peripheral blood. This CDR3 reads CASSYGTGLNTEAFF. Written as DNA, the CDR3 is TGTGCCAGCAGTTACGGGACAGGGTTGAACACTGAAGCTTTCTTT.